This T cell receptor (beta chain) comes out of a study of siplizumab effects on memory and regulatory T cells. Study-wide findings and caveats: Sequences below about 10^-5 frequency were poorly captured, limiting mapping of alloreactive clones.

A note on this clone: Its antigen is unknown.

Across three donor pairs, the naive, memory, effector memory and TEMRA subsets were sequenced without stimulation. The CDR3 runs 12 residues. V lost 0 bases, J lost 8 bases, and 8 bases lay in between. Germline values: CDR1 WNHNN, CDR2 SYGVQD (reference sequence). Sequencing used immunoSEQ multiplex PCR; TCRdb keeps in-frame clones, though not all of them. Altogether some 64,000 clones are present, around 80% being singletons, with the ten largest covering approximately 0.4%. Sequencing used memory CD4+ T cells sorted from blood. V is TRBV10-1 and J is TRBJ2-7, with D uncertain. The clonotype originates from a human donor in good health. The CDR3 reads CASSESSGKQYF. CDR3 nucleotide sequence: TGCGCCAGCAGTGAGTCCTCGGGCAAGCAGTACTTC.